These 12 T cell receptor beta chains came from one sample sequenced in a study of blood T cell repertoires in COVID-19. TCRdb keeps only in-frame clones here, not all; method: immunoSEQ multiplex PCR. The sample has 150,000 to 200,000 clones; roughly 76% are singletons. Sequences were obtained from peripheral blood. All receptors derive from a woman aged 80 or over with COVID-19, enrolled during active disease.

The chain links TRBV5-6 to TRBJ1-5, with 10 bases aligning to TRBD1. The germline V gene encodes CDR1 SGHDT and CDR2 YYEEEE. This CDR3 is built from 15 residues. With 4 bases clipped from V and 5 bases from J, the junction kept 6 bases outside the gene matches. The DNA for the CDR3 is TGTGCCAGCAGCCGGGACAGGGGATCCCATCAGCCCCAGCATTTT. This encodes CASSRDRGSHQPQHF.

This clone was counted once. This rearrangement joins TRBV28 to TRBJ1-2; the D gene is possibly TRBD1 (6 bases). This CDR3 is built from 14 residues. Between the trimmed V and J ends, which lost 9 bases and 0 bases, there was a span of 14 bases. Germline V lookup: CDR1 MDHEN, CDR2 SYDVKM. CDR3 sequence: CASFSDSSNYGYTF. CDR3 sequence (DNA): TGTGCCAGTTTCTCGGACAGTTCTAACTATGGCTACACCTTC.

J is TRBJ1-2 and V is TRBV29-1; 7 positions agree with TRBD1. J lost 8 bases, V lost 7 bases, and 16 bases had no gene match. The CDR3 sequence is 14 residues long. In germline, CDR1 is SQVTM, CDR2 ANQGSEA. CDR3 region: CSASGGGQAGGYTF. The CDR3 DNA reads as TGCAGCGCCAGTGGGGGAGGACAGGCGGGAGGCTACACCTTC.

This chain links TRBV27 with TRBJ1-2, with 9 bases fitting TRBD1. The V gene end was trimmed by 6 bases and the J gene end by 7 bases; junction bases not matched to a gene: 9. The CDR3 runs to 14 residues. Germline CDR1 and CDR2: MNHEY and SMNVEV (reference sequence). CDR3 amino acids: CASSPTGTGLGYTF. The CDR3 DNA reads TGTGCCAGCAGCCCAACCGGGACAGGGCTTGGCTACACCTTC.

The chain couples TRBV10-3 to TRBJ2-1, with D possibly TRBD1 on 5 matching bases. The CDR3 runs to 14 residues. Trimming pared 2 bases from V and 5 bases from J, leaving 10 bases between. Per germline, CDR1 ENHRY and CDR2 SYGVKD. CDR3 coding DNA: TGTGCCATCAGTGAGCAGGGATCCAACAATGAGCAGTTCTTC. This translates into CAISEQGSNNEQFF.

V gene TRBV2 combines with J gene TRBJ2-1; D gene uncertain. The germline gives CDR1 SNHLY, CDR2 FYNNEI. Trimming removed 7 bases from V and 5 bases from J, with 12 bases in between. The CDR3 is 13 residues long. DNA of the CDR3: TGTGCCAGCAAAGACGCAGCGCACAATGAGCAGTTCTTC. Encoded protein: CASKDAAHNEQFF. Combining the CDR3 with reference TRBV2 and TRBJ2-1 gives the whole variable domain EPEVTQTPSHQVTQMGQEVILRCVPISNHLYFYWYRQILGQKVEFLVSFYNNEISEKSEIFDDQFSVERPDGSNFTLKIRSTKLEDSAMYFCASKDAAHNEQFFGPGTRLTVL.

The chain couples TRBV6-5 to TRBJ2-1; 7 bases are a match to TRBD2. The germline gives CDR1 MNHEY, CDR2 SVGAGI. The junction had 6 bases not matched to a gene; V was cut back by 6 bases and J by 4 bases. The CDR3 totals 14 residues. As DNA, the CDR3 is TGTGCCAGCAGCCTCCTAGCGGAATACAATGAGCAGTTCTTC. Translating it yields CASSLLAEYNEQFF.

V is TRBV7-2 and J is TRBJ2-1; 12 nucleotides match TRBD1. Germline trimming cut 3 bases from V and 9 bases from J; bases unmatched to any gene: 15. The germline V gene has CDR1 SGHTA and CDR2 FQGNSA. The CDR3 has 18 amino acids. CDR3 nucleotides: TGTGCCAGCAGCTTCCGAAACTTTGGGACAGGGGGCAGGGGTGAGCAGTTCTTC. Its translation: CASSFRNFGTGGRGEQFF.

This clone appeared a few times. The chain combines TRBV21-1 with TRBJ2-2; TRBD2 is the table's D call, not checked against the DNA. TRBV21-1 is a listed pseudogene. This CDR3 is built from 16 residues. CDR3 sequence reads: CASSKFRLARTGELFF. CDR3 DNA: TGTGCCAGCAGCAAATTTAGACTAGCGAGAACCGGGGAGCTGTTTTTT.

The chain couples TRBV9 to TRBJ2-5; D might be TRBD2 (5 bases). Trimming left V 0 bases short and J 1 base short, with 7 bases between. There are 14 residues in the CDR3. Germline V lookup: CDR1 SGDLS, CDR2 YYNGEE. This CDR3 reads CASSVAGSQETQYF. CDR3 coding DNA: TGTGCCAGCAGCGTAGCGGGAAGCCAAGAGACCCAGTACTTC.

V gene TRBV28 combines with J gene TRBJ1-6; TRBD1 matches at 8 bases. With 6 bases clipped from V and 6 bases from J, the junction kept 10 bases outside the gene matches. The V gene's germline CDR1 is MDHEN and CDR2 SYDVKM. This CDR3 is 16 amino acids long. CDR3 DNA sequence: TGTGCCAGCAGGACCCGGAGACAGGGGACTAATTCACCCCTCCACTTT. Translation: CASRTRRQGTNSPLHF.

The chain is built from TRBV2 and TRBJ1-1, with 7 bases fitting TRBD1. CDR1 SNHLY and CDR2 FYNNEI come from the germline V gene. V trimming: 6 bases; J trimming: 6 bases; junction bases outside the gene matches: 4. The CDR3 is 12 residues long. The CDR3 DNA reads TGTGCCAGCAGGGTTGGACAGGCTGAAGCTTTCTTT. The encoded protein is CASRVGQAEAFF.